One and the same sample provided the 30 T cell receptor beta chains below, sequenced in a study of T cell responses to AZD1222 COVID-19 vaccine. TCRdb keeps only in-frame clones here, not all; method: immunoSEQ multiplex PCR. The table has under 150,000 clones, around 90% seen once. The sample in question was peripheral blood, obtained 28 days after the second AZD1222 dose. The receptors were sampled from an adult who received the AZD1222 COVID-19 vaccine.

V usage is TRBV19 and J usage is TRBJ2-1, with 14 bases matching TRBD2. The ends lost 5 bases at V and 9 bases at J; junction bases unmatched: 6. The germline V gene has CDR1 LNHDA and CDR2 SQIVND (reference sequence). The CDR3 has 15 amino acids. The CDR3 DNA sequence: TGTGCCAGTAGTTGGACTAGCGGGGGGCTCACTGAGCAGTTCTTC. Its translation is CASSWTSGGLTEQFF. Variable domain in full (rest from reference TRBV19 and TRBJ2-1): DGGITQSPKYLFRKEGQNVTLSCEQNLNHDAMYWYRQDPGQGLRLIYYSQIVNDFQKGDIAEGYSVSREKKESFPLTVTSAQKNPTAFYLCASSWTSGGLTEQFFGPGTRLTVL.

The rearrangement joins TRBV19 to TRBJ1-1; 8 nucleotides match TRBD1. From germline, CDR1 is LNHDA and CDR2 SQIVND (reference sequence). Unmatched junction bases numbered 11, after V lost 6 bases and J lost 5 bases. CDR3 length: 15 amino acids. The CDR3 nucleotides read TGTGCCAGTAGGGCGAACGCAGGGGGCAGAACTGAAGCTTTCTTT. Its translation is CASRANAGGRTEAFF.

The chain joins TRBV24-1 to TRBJ2-3; D could derive from TRBD1 or TRBD2 (5 bases each). Germline V gene lookup returns CDR1 KGHDR and CDR2 SFDVKD. The CDR3 totals 16 residues. Trimming cost V 5 bases and J 3 bases, with 17 bases left between them. The CDR3 DNA reads TGTGCCACCAGTGGACCCGGTGGGGGTGGGACAGATACGCAGTATTTT. Encoded protein: CATSGPGGGGTDTQYF.

This rearrangement joins TRBV21-1 to TRBJ2-6. TRBV21-1 constitutes a pseudogene. This CDR3 has 16 amino acids. The CDR3 reads CASTLRTESGANVLTF. CDR3 in DNA: TGTGCCAGCACCTTAAGGACCGAGTCTGGGGCCAACGTCCTGACTTTC.

The chain couples TRBV7-2 to TRBJ1-2; 10 bases align to TRBD1. CDR3 length equals 14 residues. The germline CDR1 and CDR2 sequences are SGHTA and FQGNSA. Trimming took 2 bases from V and 10 from J; bases not matched to a gene: 7. CDR3 sequence (DNA): TGTGCCAGCAGCTTACTCGGGACAGGGGTCGACTACACCTTC. Its translation is CASSLLGTGVDYTF. The entire variable domain, with the rest obtained from reference TRBV7-2 and TRBJ1-2, is as follows: GAGVSQSPSNKVTEKGKDVELRCDPISGHTALYWYRQSLGQGLEFLIYFQGNSAPDKSGLPSDRFSAERTGGSVSTLTIQRTQQEDSAVYLCASSLLGTGVDYTFGSGTRLTVV.

The chain joins TRBV7-7 to TRBJ2-1, with TRBD2 matching 7 bases. Germline values: CDR1 SSHAT, CDR2 FNYEAQ (reference sequence). V dropped 0 bases and J dropped 6; count of bases not matched to a gene: 11. The CDR3 spans 17 residues. In DNA form, the CDR3 reads TGTGCCAGCAGCTTAGCGGGAGGGCCTGGTAGTTCCAATGAGCAGTTCTTC. It encodes CASSLAGGPGSSNEQFF. Full variable domain (remainder filled in from reference TRBV7-7 and TRBJ2-1): GAGVSQSPRYKVTKRGQDVTLRCDPISSHATLYWYQQALGQGPEFLTYFNYEAQPDKSGLPSDRFSAERPEGSISTLTIQRTEQRDSAMYRCASSLAGGPGSSNEQFFGPGTRLTVL.

The V gene is TRBV19, the J gene TRBJ2-1, with 9 bases aligning to TRBD2. J was trimmed by 0 bases and V by 3 bases; bases with no gene match: 3. Per the germline V gene, CDR1 is LNHDA and CDR2 is SQIVND (reference sequence). The CDR3 covers 16 residues. CDR3 DNA: TGTGCCAGTAGTATTAGCGGGGGCCGCTCCTACAATGAGCAGTTCTTC. Translation gives CASSISGGRSYNEQFF.

This clone has only one observation. This rearrangement joins TRBV29-1 to TRBJ2-7; D perhaps matches TRBD2 (7 bases). Per germline, CDR1 SQVTM and CDR2 ANQGSEA. The V end lost 6 bases, the J end lost 8 bases, and 23 bases lay between the germline ends. The CDR3 length is 14 residues. DNA for the CDR3: TGCAGCGTGCCCGGCGGGGGCCGCGAGGCGAAGCAGTACTTC. Translation gives CSVPGGGREAKQYF.

The chain uses TRBV6-2 or TRBV6-3 and TRBJ1-2; a weak D match, TRBD1 (5 bases). Trimming cost V 4 bases and J 6 bases, with 12 bases left between them. The length of the CDR3 is 13 residues. Germline V CDR1 and CDR2: MNHEY, SVGEGT. The DNA for the CDR3 is TGTGCCAGCAGTTTTTCAGGGATCGATGGCTACACCTTC. Translated, it gives CASSFSGIDGYTF.

The J gene is TRBJ1-4, the V gene TRBV7-9, with 7 bases fitting TRBD1. Germline values: CDR1 SEHNR, CDR2 FQNEAQ (reference sequence). Germline trimming cut 4 bases from V and 7 bases from J; bases unmatched to any gene: 6. This CDR3 comprises 14 residues. The CDR3, as DNA: TGTGCCAGCAGCTCCGGACAGGTCGGTGAAAAACTGTTTTTT. This sequence encodes CASSSGQVGEKLFF. Combining the CDR3 with reference TRBV7-9 and TRBJ1-4 gives the whole variable domain DTGVSQNPRHKITKRGQNVTFRCDPISEHNRLYWYRQTLGQGPEFLTYFQNEAQLEKSRLLSDRFSAERPKGSFSTLEIQRTEQGDSAMYLCASSSGQVGEKLFFGSGTQLSVL.

The chain employs TRBV6-5 and TRBJ2-1; 9 bases agree with TRBD2. This CDR3 comprises 15 residues. V gave up 0 bases and J gave up 4 bases; unmatched junction bases: 1. Germline V CDR1 and CDR2: MNHEY, SVGAGI. CDR3 nucleotide sequence: TGTGCCAGCAGTTACTCTCTAGCGGGATACAATGAGCAGTTCTTC. It yields the protein CASSYSLAGYNEQFF.

This rearrangement joins TRBV20-1 to TRBJ2-1, with D hard to call. V was clipped by 3 bases and J by 9 bases, with 6 bases between them. This CDR3 comprises 10 residues. Germline assignment: CDR1 DFQATT and CDR2 SNEGSKA (reference sequence). CDR3 in amino acids: CSASGGEQFF. The CDR3 DNA sequence: TGCAGTGCTAGTGGTGGTGAGCAGTTCTTC.

The chain couples TRBV7-2 to TRBJ2-4; 11 nucleotides align to TRBD2. Germline-derived CDR1 and CDR2 are SGHTA and FQGNSA. The CDR3 sequence is 14 residues long. V gave up 5 bases and J gave up 15 bases; unmatched junction bases: 12. CDR3 region: CASSGQITSGSRYF. CDR3 DNA: TGTGCCAGCAGCGGACAGATAACTAGCGGGAGTCGGTACTTC.

The chain links TRBV5-1 to TRBJ1-1; D is ambiguous. V dropped 3 bases and J dropped 5 bases, with 8 bases sitting between them. The CDR3 extends over 12 amino acids. Looked up from germline, CDR1 is SGHRS and CDR2 is YFSETQ. CDR3 nucleotide sequence: TGCGCCAGCAGCTCCGGCAGGACTGAAGCTTTCTTT. The encoded protein is CASSSGRTEAFF.

This chain uses TRBV4-1 with TRBJ1-4; 7 bases line up with TRBD1. J was trimmed by 4 bases and V by 4 bases; bases with no gene match: 9. The germline V gene encodes CDR1 MGHRA and CDR2 YSYEKL. This CDR3 is 16 amino acids long. CDR3 coding DNA: TGCGCCAGCAGCCGGGAGGGGGCTCGAGGTAATGAAAAACTGTTTTTT. Its translation: CASSREGARGNEKLFF.

The chain links TRBV6-4 to TRBJ1-1; D gene unclear. Trimming stripped 6 bases from V and 3 bases from J, with 11 bases between. The CDR3 spans 13 residues. The germline gives CDR1 MRHNA, CDR2 SNTAGT. CDR3 sequence: CASSRRWDTEAFF. In DNA form, the CDR3 reads TGTGCCAGCAGCAGGCGCTGGGACACTGAAGCTTTCTTT.

The chain couples TRBV27 to TRBJ1-3, with a weak D call TRBD1 (5 bases). CDR3 length: 15 residues. Germline loops: CDR1 MNHEY, CDR2 SMNVEV (reference sequence). V was cut by 0 bases and J by 4 bases, with 10 bases left in between. CDR3 sequence reads: CASSLSGGLGNTIYF. The CDR3 DNA follows: TGTGCCAGCAGTTTATCGGGGGGATTGGGAAACACCATATATTTT.

This clone came up once. Here the CDR3 reads CASSEYGTSLYEQYF. Here the CDR3 DNA reads TGTGCCAGCAGTGAATACGGGACTAGTCTGTACGAGCAGTACTTC. The chain carries TRBV6-1 and TRBJ2-7; TRBD2 aligns across 8 bases. Germline-derived CDR1 and CDR2 are MNHNS and SASEGT. The V and J ends lost 2 bases and 4 bases, in that order; junction bases with no gene match: 7. CDR3 length: 15 residues.

This clone was picked up one time. The chain joins TRBV11-1 to TRBJ2-3; no firm D call. This CDR3 has 14 amino acids. In germline, CDR1 is SGHAT, CDR2 FQDESV (reference sequence). With 7 bases removed from V and 2 bases from J, the gap between germline ends came to 13 bases. DNA for the CDR3: TGTGCCAGCACCAACGGACGGACCACAGATACGCAGTATTTT. Amino acid sequence: CASTNGRTTDTQYF.

In its sample, this clone was seen once. CDR3 DNA: TGTGCCAGCAGCCCCGACAGGGGATTGTGGGCTTTCTTT. This encodes CASSPDRGLWAFF. The chain combines TRBV2 with TRBJ1-1, with 8 bases fitting TRBD1. V was clipped by 6 bases and J by 11 bases; unmatched bases: 11. The germline CDR1 and CDR2 sequences are SNHLY and FYNNEI. CDR3 size: 13 residues. Full variable domain (missing parts from reference TRBV2 and TRBJ1-1): EPEVTQTPSHQVTQMGQEVILRCVPISNHLYFYWYRQILGQKVEFLVSFYNNEISEKSEIFDDQFSVERPDGSNFTLKIRSTKLEDSAMYFCASSPDRGLWAFFGQGTRLTVV.

This clone was seen a few times. The chain links TRBV6-5 to TRBJ2-7; either TRBD1 or TRBD2 may fit D (6 bases each). V was clipped by 7 bases and J by 0 bases, with 16 bases between them. The CDR3 is made up of 15 amino acids. The germline CDR1 and CDR2 sequences are MNHEY and SVGAGI. This CDR3 reads CASTHRRGLSYEQYF. The CDR3 DNA reads TGTGCCAGCACCCACCGCCGGGGGCTCTCCTACGAGCAGTACTTC.

Here the CDR3 DNA reads TGTGCCAGCAGCCCTACTCCGGGACAGGGCTGGGAAAAACTGTTTTTT. This translates into CASSPTPGQGWEKLFF. The chain couples TRBV7-2 to TRBJ1-4; 9 nucleotides match TRBD1. The CDR3 has 16 residues. Germline V gene sequence: CDR1 SGHTA, CDR2 FQGNSA. The V and J ends lost 5 bases and 8 bases, in that order; junction bases with no gene match: 12. The entire variable domain, with the rest obtained from reference TRBV7-2 and TRBJ1-4, is as follows: GAGVSQSPSNKVTEKGKDVELRCDPISGHTALYWYRQSLGQGLEFLIYFQGNSAPDKSGLPSDRFSAERTGGSVSTLTIQRTQQEDSAVYLCASSPTPGQGWEKLFFGSGTQLSVL.

The V call is TRBV10-3, the J call TRBJ2-7; 8 bases agree with TRBD1. The J segment lost 3 bases and the V segment lost 3 bases, leaving 4 bases of the junction unmatched. This CDR3 is 14 amino acids long. Germline V gives CDR1 ENHRY, CDR2 SYGVKD. The CDR3 DNA follows: TGTGCCATCAGTGAAGGACAGGGCAACTACGAGCAGTACTTC. It specifies CAISEGQGNYEQYF.

V is TRBV7-8 and J is TRBJ2-7; 12 nucleotides agree with TRBD2. This CDR3 has 15 amino acids. V shed 1 base and J 2 bases; nucleotides not matched to a gene: 0. Per germline, CDR1 SGHVS and CDR2 FQNEAQ. The CDR3 region has the DNA TGTGCCAGCAGCTTAGGACTAGCGGGGGCCTACGAGCAGTACTTC. Encoded protein: CASSLGLAGAYEQYF.

This chain links TRBV18 with TRBJ2-1; D is unresolved. This CDR3 comprises 16 residues. Germline V gives CDR1 KGHSH, CDR2 LQKENI. Trimming took 3 bases from V and 0 from J, leaving 12 bases between them. CDR3 sequence (DNA): TGTGCCAGCTCACCCGCATCCCGTACCTCCTACAATGAGCAGTTCTTC. Protein product: CASSPASRTSYNEQFF.

The chain joins TRBV6-5 to TRBJ1-2; 7 bases align to TRBD1. The CDR3 spans 13 residues. The ends lost 6 bases at V and 4 bases at J; junction bases unmatched: 5. Looked up from germline, CDR1 is MNHEY and CDR2 is SVGAGI. DNA for the CDR3: TGTGCCAGCAGACCGGGACAGTTCTATGGCTACACCTTC. Its translation is CASRPGQFYGYTF.

The DNA for the CDR3 is TGCAGCGTTGAAGACAGGGCAGCCCCTGGGGCCAACGTCCTGACTTTC. Encoded protein: CSVEDRAAPGANVLTF. J is TRBJ2-6 and V is TRBV29-1; D perhaps matches TRBD1 (5 bases). Germline V CDR1 and CDR2: SQVTM, ANQGSEA. The CDR3 loop spans 16 amino acids. V gave up 0 bases and J gave up 2 bases, with 11 bases separating them.

The chain recombines TRBV28 with TRBJ2-3; D possibly uses TRBD1 or TRBD2 (6 bases each). This CDR3 is built from 15 residues. Germline lookup yields CDR1 MDHEN and CDR2 SYDVKM. The V end was cut by 3 bases, the J end by 5 bases, with 15 bases between. CDR3 in amino acids: CASSFGSGGGDTQYF. The CDR3 DNA reads as TGTGCCAGCAGTTTTGGCAGCGGAGGGGGAGATACGCAGTATTTT.

The V gene is TRBV24-1, the J gene TRBJ2-3, with 8 bases lining up with TRBD2. This CDR3 region has 17 residues. J was trimmed by 2 bases and V by 4 bases; bases with no gene match: 10. The V gene's germline CDR1 is KGHDR and CDR2 SFDVKD. In DNA form, the CDR3 reads TGTGCCACCAGTGACCCAAAGGCGGGGGGAACCACAGATACGCAGTATTTT. It yields the protein CATSDPKAGGTTDTQYF.

This clone was observed a single time. J is TRBJ1-6 and V is TRBV7-3; 8 positions agree with TRBD1. V was pared by 5 bases and J by 4 bases, with 4 bases of the junction left unmatched. The germline CDR1 and CDR2 sequences are SGHTA and FQGTGA. The CDR3 has 15 residues. The CDR3 here is CASSLNRGYNSPLHF. In DNA, the CDR3 is TGTGCCAGCAGCCTAAACAGGGGGTATAATTCACCCCTCCACTTT. Supplemented by reference TRBV7-3 and TRBJ1-6, the full variable domain reads GAGVSQTPSNKVTEKGKYVELRCDPISGHTALYWYRQSLGQGPEFLIYFQGTGAADDSGLPNDRFFAVRPEGSVSTLKIQRTERGDSAVYLCASSLNRGYNSPLHFGNGTRLTVT.